These 15 T cell receptor beta chains share one sample of origin, sequenced in a study of T cell responses to AZD1222 COVID-19 vaccine. The repertoire was sequenced with immunoSEQ multiplex PCR; TCRdb's copy has only in-frame clones and lacks some. The sample consists of about 72,000 clones, roughly 84% of them appearing once. Source: peripheral blood, taken on day 0 of AZD1222 vaccination. The receptors stem from an adult in good health.

The chain combines TRBV7-2 with TRBJ2-3; D is unclear. Germline CDR1 is SGHTA and CDR2 is FQGNSA. Trimming removed 2 bases from V and 7 bases from J, with 4 bases in between. This CDR3 has 11 amino acids. As DNA, the CDR3 is TGTGCCAGCAGCTTAAGTCATACGCAGTATTTT. This sequence encodes CASSLSHTQYF.

The chain recombines TRBV9 with TRBJ1-6; D remains ambiguous. This CDR3 contains 17 residues. Trimming left V 0 bases short and J 0 bases short, with 10 bases between. The germline gives CDR1 SGDLS, CDR2 YYNGEE. CDR3 nucleotides: TGTGCCAGCAGCGTAGATGGCAGGAGCTCCTATAATTCACCCCTCCACTTT. It is translated as CASSVDGRSSYNSPLHF. Full variable domain (missing parts from reference TRBV9 and TRBJ1-6): DSGVTQTPKHLITATGQRVTLRCSPRSGDLSVYWYQQSLDQGLQFLIQYYNGEERAKGNILERFSAQQFPDLHSELNLSSLELGDSALYFCASSVDGRSSYNSPLHFGNGTRLTVT.

The chain recombines TRBV28 with TRBJ1-6, with TRBD1 as a possible D gene (6 bases). The germline V gene encodes CDR1 MDHEN and CDR2 SYDVKM. This CDR3 spans 15 amino acids. The V end was cut by 6 bases, the J end by 9 bases, with 18 bases between. Here the CDR3 DNA reads TGTGCCAGCAGACAGGGCCGGGGTGGGGGTTCACCCCTCCACTTT. Its translation: CASRQGRGGGSPLHF. Full variable domain (remainder filled in from reference TRBV28 and TRBJ1-6): DVKVTQSSRYLVKRTGEKVFLECVQDMDHENMFWYRQDPGLGLRLIYFSYDVKMKEKGDIPEGYSVSREKKERFSLILESASTNQTSMYLCASRQGRGGGSPLHFGNGTRLTVT.

The chain recombines TRBV11-2 with TRBJ1-2; the D gene is possibly TRBD1 (6 bases). The V gene's germline CDR1 is SGHAT and CDR2 FQNNGV. With 5 bases removed from V and 4 bases from J, the gap between germline ends came to 14 bases. This CDR3 spans 14 amino acids. The CDR3 DNA follows: TGTGCCAGCAGCCCACCCGGGACACTCTATGGCTACACCTTC. Protein: CASSPPGTLYGYTF.

The V gene is TRBV27, the J gene TRBJ1-2, with D possibly matching TRBD1 (5 bases). The V and J ends lost 5 bases and 3 bases respectively, with 13 bases between them. The CDR3 sequence is 14 residues long. Germline CDR1 reads MNHEY; CDR2 reads SMNVEV (reference sequence). The chain's CDR3 is CASSDLGPHYGYTF. The DNA of the CDR3 is TGTGCCAGCAGTGATCTGGGGCCTCACTATGGCTACACCTTC.

In DNA form, the CDR3 reads TGTGCCAGCAGCAAAGGGACAGGGATGTCCTATAATTCACCCCTCCACTTT. Its translation is CASSKGTGMSYNSPLHF. The rearrangement joins TRBV21-1 to TRBJ1-6; TRBD1, the table's D call, was not compared with the DNA. TRBV21-1 has pseudogene status. The CDR3 sequence is 17 residues long.

The chain uses TRBV19 and TRBJ2-6; D not certain. The CDR3 has 13 residues. CDR1 is LNHDA and CDR2 is SQIVND in the germline V gene (reference sequence). V was trimmed by 6 bases and J by 0 bases, leaving 3 bases between them. The CDR3 region is CASSDSGANVLTF. The DNA of the CDR3 is TGTGCCAGTAGCGACTCTGGGGCCAACGTCCTGACTTTC.

V is TRBV30 and J is TRBJ1-2, with TRBD1 identical over 10 bases. Germline loops: CDR1 GTSNPN, CDR2 SVGIG (reference sequence). This CDR3 is built from 14 residues. V trimming: 0 bases; J trimming: 10 bases; junction bases outside the gene matches: 8. The CDR3 spells CAWSVGAGTGAYTF. Here the CDR3 DNA reads TGTGCCTGGAGTGTGGGGGCCGGGACAGGGGCCTACACCTTC.

CDR3 bases: TGTGCCAGCTCACCCCCCCGGGACAGACATGGCTACACCTTC. It codes for CASSPPRDRHGYTF. V is TRBV18 and J is TRBJ1-2; TRBD1 agrees at 7 bases. Germline V gives CDR1 KGHSH, CDR2 LQKENI. This CDR3 comprises 14 residues. Unmatched junction bases numbered 7, after V lost 3 bases and J lost 6 bases.

This clone was counted a single time. This chain joins TRBV29-1 and TRBJ1-2; maybe TRBD1 (5 bases). The V end was cut by 5 bases, the J end by 7 bases, with 26 bases between. The CDR3 loop spans 16 amino acids. Germline assignment: CDR1 SQVTM and CDR2 ANQGSEA. The CDR3 spells CSVPRGEASQASGYTF. CDR3 coding DNA: TGCAGCGTTCCCCGGGGGGAAGCGTCTCAGGCTAGTGGCTACACCTTC.

V is TRBV4-2 and J is TRBJ1-2, with D tentatively TRBD1 (5 bases). The V end was cut by 4 bases, the J end by 6 bases, with 12 bases between. CDR3 length equals 13 residues. Germline values: CDR1 LGHNA, CDR2 YNFKEQ. CDR3 loop: CASSLPGGDGYTF. Here the CDR3 DNA reads TGTGCCAGCAGCCTCCCTGGGGGTGATGGCTACACCTTC.

The genes are TRBV21-1 and TRBJ1-6. TRBV21-1 is listed as a pseudogene. The CDR3 spans 15 residues. CDR3: CASSPRGGRKSPLHF. For the CDR3, the DNA is TGTGCCAGCAGCCCCCGGGGGGGGCGAAAGTCACCCCTCCACTTT.

This clone was seen only once. This chain joins TRBV11-2 and TRBJ2-1; D may match TRBD1 or TRBD2 (5 bases each). V was clipped by 4 bases and J by 7 bases, with 14 bases between them. The CDR3 runs 14 residues. The germline CDR1 and CDR2 sequences are SGHAT and FQNNGV. CDR3 bases: TGTGCCAGCAGCTCCCCTAGATGGGGGAATGAGCAGTTCTTC. Its translation is CASSSPRWGNEQFF.

The rearrangement uses TRBV4-2 and TRBJ1-1; unclear D gene. The V end lost 5 bases, the J end lost 3 bases, and 25 bases lay between the germline ends. The CDR3 has 18 residues. Per the germline V gene, CDR1 is LGHNA and CDR2 is YNFKEQ. CDR3 DNA sequence: TGTGCCAGCAGCAACTTAAAGAAACATCTTATGAGGGACACTGAAGCTTTCTTT. This sequence encodes CASSNLKKHLMRDTEAFF.

The genes are TRBV19 and TRBJ2-3; TRBD2 matches 11 bases. The CDR3 spans 15 residues. Germline V lookup: CDR1 LNHDA, CDR2 SQIVND (reference sequence). Trimming removed 5 bases from V and 4 bases from J; junction bases left unmatched: 5. CDR3 in amino acids: CASSFATSGADTQYF. The CDR3 DNA reads as TGTGCCAGTAGTTTCGCGACTAGCGGGGCAGATACGCAGTATTTT.